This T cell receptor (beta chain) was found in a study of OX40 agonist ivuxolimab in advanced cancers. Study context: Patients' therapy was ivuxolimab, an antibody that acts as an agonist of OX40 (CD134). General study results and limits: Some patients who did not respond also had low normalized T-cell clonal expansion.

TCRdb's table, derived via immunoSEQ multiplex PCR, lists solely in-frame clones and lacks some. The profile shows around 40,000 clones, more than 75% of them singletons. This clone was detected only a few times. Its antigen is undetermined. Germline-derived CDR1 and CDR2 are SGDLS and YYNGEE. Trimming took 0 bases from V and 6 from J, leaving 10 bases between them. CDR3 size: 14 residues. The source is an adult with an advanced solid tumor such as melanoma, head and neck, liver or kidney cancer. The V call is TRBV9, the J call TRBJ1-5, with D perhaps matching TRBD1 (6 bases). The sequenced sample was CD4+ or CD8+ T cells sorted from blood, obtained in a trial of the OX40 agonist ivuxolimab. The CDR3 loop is CASSVGGAGQPQHF. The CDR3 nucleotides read TGTGCCAGCAGCGTAGGGGGGGCTGGTCAGCCCCAGCATTTT.